A single TCR beta chain is shown here with its context. The source of the sample is a study of blood T cell repertoires in COVID-19. Across the whole study: The origin of the acute and convalescent COVID-19 samples was the United States, Italy and Spain.

CDR3 size: 15 residues. Germline V gene lookup returns CDR1 LNHDA and CDR2 SQIVND (reference sequence). After removal of 5 bases from V and 3 bases from J, the junction contained 8 bases not matched to a gene. TCRdb's table, derived via immunoSEQ multiplex PCR, lists solely in-frame clones and lacks some. The table records some 30,000 clones, around 90% of them present only once. Sequenced: peripheral blood. The chain carries TRBV19 and TRBJ2-3; 7 nucleotides line up with TRBD1. The sequence came from a human donor in a cohort sampled during active COVID-19. This CDR3 is CASSSGQATTDTQYF. The CDR3 DNA is TGTGCCAGTAGTTCCGGACAGGCGACGACAGATACGCAGTATTTT.